The rows below give T cell receptor beta chains drawn from one sample of a study of T cell responses to AZD1222 COVID-19 vaccine. Clones were sequenced by immunoSEQ multiplex PCR, and TCRdb holds only the in-frame ones, with some missing. Altogether 180,000 or so clones are present, around 94% being singletons, with the ten largest covering approximately 0.6%. The sequencing here drew on peripheral blood, taken on day 0 of AZD1222 vaccination. These receptors all come from an adult in good health. The CDR3 runs from the conserved cysteine through the conserved F or W. Fields, in order: clone size, J gene, V gene, D gene, CDR3 protein, CDR3 DNA. The D gene is left open where the match is weak. Size is stated for part of the rows, as once, few or many counts, or as a class when the clone is expanded.

clone size: -
J gene: TRBJ2-5
V gene: TRBV9
D gene: TRBD2
CDR3 protein: CASSVELAGETQYF
CDR3 DNA: TGTGCCAGCAGCGTAGAACTAGCGGGGGAGACCCAGTACTTC

clone size: once
J gene: TRBJ1-2
V gene: TRBV3-1/TRBV3-2
D gene: -
CDR3 protein: CASSQRVGADYGYTF
CDR3 DNA: TGTGCCAGCAGCCAAAGGGTAGGGGCAGACTATGGCTACACCTTC

clone size: -
J gene: TRBJ2-2
V gene: TRBV5-1
D gene: -
CDR3 protein: CASSSKPRQGKAGELFF
CDR3 DNA: TGCGCCAGCAGCTCGAAGCCCAGGCAGGGTAAAGCCGGGGAGCTGTTTTTT

clone size: -
J gene: TRBJ2-5
V gene: TRBV15
D gene: TRBD2
CDR3 protein: CATSGGRVAGRETQYF
CDR3 DNA: TGTGCCACCAGTGGGGGTCGGGTAGCGGGAAGAGAGACCCAGTACTTC

clone size: -
J gene: TRBJ1-1
V gene: TRBV4-1
D gene: -
CDR3 protein: CASSPPQENTEAFF
CDR3 DNA: TGCGCCAGCAGCCCCCCCCAGGAGAACACTGAAGCTTTCTTT

clone size: -
J gene: TRBJ1-1
V gene: TRBV7-2
D gene: TRBD1
CDR3 protein: CASSLYPLPGQGIAEAFF
CDR3 DNA: TGTGCCAGCAGCTTATATCCCCTCCCTGGACAGGGTATCGCTGAAGCTTTCTTT

clone size: -
J gene: TRBJ1-2
V gene: TRBV30
D gene: -
CDR3 protein: CAWSSRQGYTF
CDR3 DNA: TGTGCCTGGAGTTCTAGACAGGGCTACACCTTC

clone size: once
J gene: TRBJ1-1
V gene: TRBV5-1
D gene: TRBD1
CDR3 protein: CASSLTGGSTEAFF
CDR3 DNA: TGCGCCAGCAGCTTAACAGGGGGCAGCACTGAAGCTTTCTTT

clone size: -
J gene: TRBJ1-1
V gene: TRBV5-4
D gene: -
CDR3 protein: CASSPDRMNTEAFF
CDR3 DNA: TGTGCCAGCAGCCCCGACAGAATGAACACTGAAGCTTTCTTT

clone size: few
J gene: TRBJ1-6
V gene: TRBV5-1
D gene: -
CDR3 protein: CASSQQGRGGNSPLHF
CDR3 DNA: TGCGCCAGCAGCCAACAGGGTAGAGGCGGGAATTCACCCCTCCACTTT

clone size: -
J gene: TRBJ2-1
V gene: TRBV20-1
D gene: TRBD2
CDR3 protein: CSVRSGYEQFF
CDR3 DNA: TGCAGTGTTCGTAGCGGGTATGAGCAGTTCTTC

clone size: -
J gene: TRBJ2-3
V gene: TRBV29-1
D gene: -
CDR3 protein: CSARDGGKDTQYF
CDR3 DNA: TGCAGCGCCCGGGACGGAGGGAAAGATACGCAGTATTTT

clone size: -
J gene: TRBJ1-2
V gene: TRBV19
D gene: -
CDR3 protein: CASSLDLRRGGYTF
CDR3 DNA: TGTGCCAGTAGCCTGGACTTGCGACGGGGCGGCTACACCTTC

clone size: -
J gene: TRBJ2-3
V gene: TRBV14
D gene: TRBD2
CDR3 protein: CASSRQLAGANTQYF
CDR3 DNA: TGTGCCAGCAGCCGTCAGCTAGCGGGAGCAAATACGCAGTATTTT

clone size: once
J gene: TRBJ1-4
V gene: TRBV6-5
D gene: -
CDR3 protein: CASSWTAVNEKLFF
CDR3 DNA: TGTGCCAGCAGTTGGACGGCCGTAAATGAAAAACTGTTTTTT

clone size: -
J gene: TRBJ2-1
V gene: TRBV10-3
D gene: -
CDR3 protein: CAISVGGPQTNEQFF
CDR3 DNA: TGTGCCATCAGTGTAGGGGGGCCTCAGACGAATGAGCAGTTCTTC

clone size: -
J gene: TRBJ1-3
V gene: TRBV3-1/TRBV3-2
D gene: -
CDR3 protein: CASSQETPNSGNTIYF
CDR3 DNA: TGTGCCAGCAGCCAAGAAACACCGAACTCTGGAAACACCATATATTTT

clone size: few
J gene: TRBJ1-1
V gene: TRBV5-5
D gene: -
CDR3 protein: CASRPWLTNTEAFF
CDR3 DNA: TGTGCCAGCAGGCCCTGGTTAACGAACACTGAAGCTTTCTTT

clone size: -
J gene: TRBJ2-1
V gene: TRBV11-3
D gene: TRBD1
CDR3 protein: CASSFSLTGISENEQFF
CDR3 DNA: TGTGCCAGCAGCTTTTCTCTGACAGGGATTTCCGAGAATGAGCAGTTCTTC

clone size: -
J gene: TRBJ2-1
V gene: TRBV5-1
D gene: -
CDR3 protein: CASHPSGDPYNEQFF
CDR3 DNA: TGCGCCAGCCACCCCTCCGGTGATCCGTACAATGAGCAGTTCTTC

clone size: -
J gene: TRBJ2-1
V gene: TRBV3-1/TRBV3-2
D gene: TRBD2
CDR3 protein: CASSHAGTSGRDEQFF
CDR3 DNA: TGTGCCAGCAGCCATGCCGGGACTAGCGGGAGAGATGAGCAGTTCTTC

clone size: once
J gene: TRBJ2-1
V gene: TRBV11-2
D gene: TRBD2
CDR3 protein: CASDPGTSGTYNEQFF
CDR3 DNA: TGTGCCAGCGACCCCGGGACTAGCGGGACCTACAATGAGCAGTTCTTC

clone size: once
J gene: TRBJ2-1
V gene: TRBV30
D gene: TRBD2
CDR3 protein: CAWTRGAGYNEQFF
CDR3 DNA: TGTGCCTGGACGCGGGGGGCAGGGTACAATGAGCAGTTCTTC

clone size: -
J gene: TRBJ1-3
V gene: TRBV6-5
D gene: -
CDR3 protein: CASSYKGGAGNTIYF
CDR3 DNA: TGTGCCAGCAGTTATAAGGGGGGCGCTGGAAACACCATATATTTT

clone size: -
J gene: TRBJ2-1
V gene: TRBV11-1
D gene: TRBD2
CDR3 protein: CASSLGHGGEFF
CDR3 DNA: TGTGCCAGCAGCTTGGGGCACGGGGGGGAGTTCTTC

clone size: -
J gene: TRBJ2-5
V gene: TRBV6-5
D gene: -
CDR3 protein: CASSTGPWRDKTQYF
CDR3 DNA: TGTGCCAGCAGTACTGGCCCCTGGAGGGATAAGACCCAGTACTTC

clone size: -
J gene: TRBJ1-1
V gene: TRBV7-9
D gene: -
CDR3 protein: CASSPQINTNLIRNTEAFF
CDR3 DNA: TGTGCCAGCAGCCCACAAATCAACACCAATCTCATTAGGAACACTGAAGCTTTCTTT

clone size: -
J gene: TRBJ1-1
V gene: TRBV10-3
D gene: TRBD1
CDR3 protein: CAISTDRTNTEAFF
CDR3 DNA: TGTGCCATCAGTACGGACAGGACGAACACTGAAGCTTTCTTT

clone size: -
J gene: TRBJ2-1
V gene: TRBV30
D gene: -
CDR3 protein: CAWTSWKYNEQFF
CDR3 DNA: TGTGCCTGGACCTCTTGGAAGTACAATGAGCAGTTCTTC